One sample yielded the 20 T cell receptor beta chains listed below, sequenced in a study of post-analysis software for immune sequencing data. General study points: In patients, TRBV5-6, TRBV5-1 and TRBV20-1 belonged to five TRBV segments found more frequently than in controls.

TCR beta cDNA libraries had unique molecular identifiers. TCRdb fed the PCR reads into MiXCR, producing one record per CDR3 protein. This table holds 450,000 or so distinct CDR3 sequences, under 55% found once. Their specific antigens are unknown. Sequencing was done on a sample of blood. Source of these receptors: a girl aged 10 to 17 with multiple sclerosis.

The rearrangement joins TRBV7-3 to TRBJ2-1, with D unresolved. Germline-derived CDR1 and CDR2 are SGHTA and FQGTGA. V was clipped by 6 bases and J by 8 bases, with 14 bases between them. CDR3 length equals 13 residues. The CDR3 coding sequence is TGTGCCAGCAGTCATGGGCCCACAGATGAGCAGTTCTTC. This encodes CASSHGPTDEQFF.

V is TRBV27 and J is TRBJ2-7, with D unresolved. In germline, CDR1 is MNHEY, CDR2 SMNVEV (reference sequence). Trimming left V 5 bases short and J 2 bases short, with 19 bases between. The CDR3 is 16 amino acids. CDR3 coding DNA: TGTGCCAGCAGTGTCACTATCGTCAGGAATACCTACGAGCAGTACTTC. It yields the protein CASSVTIVRNTYEQYF.

The V and J genes are TRBV20-1 and TRBJ2-7; D is unclear. The germline CDR1 and CDR2 sequences are DFQATT and SNEGSKA (reference sequence). The V gene lost 5 bases and the J gene lost 0 bases, with 8 bases spanning the gap. This CDR3 has 12 amino acids. The CDR3 DNA reads TGCAGTGCTTTCAGGACCTCCTACGAGCAGTACTTC. Translated: CSAFRTSYEQYF.

This chain links TRBV4-3 with TRBJ2-5; D not certain. Trimming stripped 0 bases from V and 4 bases from J, with 9 bases between. This CDR3 region has 14 residues. The germline CDR1 and CDR2 sequences are LGHNA and YSLEER. The CDR3 bases are TGCGCCAGCAGCCAAGAGGACGGCGGAGAGACCCAGTACTTC. Translation: CASSQEDGGETQYF.

The gene calls are TRBV5-1 and TRBJ1-1, with 7 bases that match TRBD1. The V and J ends lost 1 base and 1 base, in that order; junction bases with no gene match: 7. Germline loops: CDR1 SGHRS, CDR2 YFSETQ. This CDR3 has 16 residues. The CDR3 loop reads CASSLRIGTENTEAFF. The CDR3 DNA follows: TGCGCCAGCAGCTTGAGGATCGGGACAGAGAACACTGAAGCTTTCTTT.

The V and J genes are TRBV9 and TRBJ2-7; the match to TRBD1 covers 8 bases. V was clipped by 3 bases and J by 6 bases; unmatched bases: 5. Germline V gives CDR1 SGDLS, CDR2 YYNGEE. The CDR3 spans 13 residues. The CDR3 sequence is CASSDRQGSEQYF. The CDR3 DNA reads TGTGCCAGCAGCGACCGACAGGGGAGCGAGCAGTACTTC.

This clonotype was detected a few times. J is TRBJ2-7 and V is TRBV25-1; D remains ambiguous. The CDR3 contains 11 residues. The germline V gene has CDR1 MGHDK and CDR2 SYGVNS. Between the trimmed V and J ends, which lost 4 bases and 4 bases, there was a span of 5 bases. The CDR3: CASSAIYEQYF. CDR3 DNA: TGTGCCAGCAGTGCCATATACGAGCAGTACTTC.

The chain uses TRBV6-1 and TRBJ2-7; D is perhaps TRBD2 (5 bases). V was clipped by 0 bases and J by 7 bases, with 16 bases between them. This CDR3 spans 15 amino acids. From germline, CDR1 is MNHNS and CDR2 SASEGT. The DNA for the CDR3 is TGTGCCAGCAGTGAAGCACCGAGACTACGATGGGAGCAGTACTTC. Protein sequence: CASSEAPRLRWEQYF.

Only a few counts were recorded for this clonotype. CDR3 bases: TGTGCCAGCAGCTCAAAGGGGGCCCAAGAGACCCAGTACTTC. It yields the protein CASSSKGAQETQYF. The genes are TRBV7-8 and TRBJ2-5, with TRBD1 matching over 7 bases. Germline CDR1 reads SGHVS; CDR2 reads FQNEAQ. The CDR3 spans 14 residues. With 4 bases clipped from V and 1 base from J, the junction kept 3 bases outside the gene matches.

The CDR3 coding sequence is TGTGCCAGCTTGGACCCTCTCAACACAGATACGCAGTATTTT. Its protein product is CASLDPLNTDTQYF. The chain has TRBV2 and TRBJ2-3; D gene unclear. The CDR3 has 14 amino acids. V shed 8 bases and J shed 2 bases, with 14 bases lying between them. Germline V lookup: CDR1 SNHLY, CDR2 FYNNEI.

This clonotype was counted only a few times. The J gene is TRBJ2-4, the V gene TRBV19, with a weak D call TRBD2 (5 bases). Germline assignment: CDR1 LNHDA and CDR2 SQIVND (reference sequence). There are 15 residues in the CDR3. Trimming left V 1 base short and J 0 bases short, with 7 bases between. The CDR3 spells CASSIGGLAKNIQYF. As DNA, the CDR3 is TGTGCCAGTAGTATAGGCGGACTAGCCAAAAACATTCAGTACTTC.

This clonotype was seen a few times. The chain uses TRBV3-1 and TRBJ1-4, with D possibly TRBD1 on 6 matching bases. V lost 4 bases, J lost 6 bases, and 12 bases lay in between. The CDR3 extends over 14 amino acids. CDR1 is LGHDT and CDR2 is YNNKEL in the germline V gene (reference sequence). CDR3 sequence reads: CASSPLQGDEKLFF. DNA for the CDR3: TGTGCCAGCAGCCCCCTACAGGGAGATGAAAAACTGTTTTTT.

This clonotype appeared once. The chain recombines TRBV15 with TRBJ1-2, with D hard to call. The ends were cut back, 3 bases at V and 5 bases at J, with 10 bases in the middle. CDR1 is LNHNV and CDR2 is YYDKDF in the germline V gene (reference sequence). The CDR3 has 13 residues. DNA of the CDR3: TGTGCCACCAGCAGTGACGGATATTATGGCTACACCTTC. It translates to CATSSDGYYGYTF. The entire variable domain, with the rest obtained from reference TRBV15 and TRBJ1-2, is as follows: DAMVIQNPRYQVTQFGKPVTLSCSQTLNHNVMYWYQQKSSQAPKLLFHYYDKDFNNEADTPDNFQSRRPNTSFCFLDIRSPGLGDTAMYLCATSSDGYYGYTFGSGTRLTVV.

There are a few counts of this clonotype. The rearrangement uses TRBV15 and TRBJ2-5; the D gene is possibly TRBD2 (5 bases). Trimming left V 7 bases short and J 0 bases short, with 9 bases between. The germline V gene has CDR1 LNHNV and CDR2 YYDKDF (reference sequence). The CDR3 totals 13 residues. The CDR3 is CATKGVYQETQYF. In nucleotides, the CDR3 is TGTGCCACCAAGGGAGTGTACCAAGAGACCCAGTACTTC.

The chain links TRBV29-1 to TRBJ1-2; no clear D gene. In germline, CDR1 is SQVTM, CDR2 ANQGSEA. With 4 bases removed from V and 7 bases from J, the gap between germline ends came to 13 bases. The CDR3 spans 12 residues. CDR3 region: CSVGLGSGGYTF. The CDR3, as DNA: TGCAGCGTTGGGTTGGGGAGTGGTGGCTACACCTTC.

J is TRBJ2-1 and V is TRBV29-1, with D uncertain. The V gene's germline CDR1 is SQVTM and CDR2 ANQGSEA. The V and J ends lost 5 bases and 3 bases respectively, with 5 bases between them. The CDR3 consists of 11 residues. The CDR3 spells CSVTNYNEQFF. The DNA of the CDR3 is TGCAGCGTTACTAACTACAATGAGCAGTTCTTC.

The V call is TRBV5-1, the J call TRBJ2-2; 8 nucleotides line up with TRBD2. V gave up 0 bases and J gave up 6 bases; unmatched junction bases: 7. Germline V CDR1 and CDR2: SGHRS, YFSETQ. The CDR3 runs to 16 residues. The CDR3 protein is CASSLDPAGVSGELFF. In DNA form, the CDR3 reads TGCGCCAGCAGCTTGGATCCAGCGGGAGTATCCGGGGAGCTGTTTTTT.

This clonotype has more than one count but fewer than ten. The chain is built from TRBV3-1 and TRBJ1-2, with 8 bases that match TRBD1. This CDR3 contains 13 residues. V shed 3 bases, J shed 13 bases, and the junction held 10 bases outside the gene matches. Germline V gives CDR1 LGHDT, CDR2 YNNKEL (reference sequence). The CDR3 here is CASSHGQGPTFTF. The CDR3 bases are TGTGCCAGCAGCCATGGACAGGGTCCCACTTTCACCTTC.

The genes are TRBV9 and TRBJ2-1; D gene unclear. CDR3 length equals 14 residues. Germline CDR1 SGDLS, CDR2 YYNGEE. Trimming removed 0 bases at V and 7 bases at J, with 11 bases between. The CDR3 DNA reads as TGTGCCAGCAGCGTAGCGCCTATCCAGAATGAGCAGTTCTTC. Encoded protein: CASSVAPIQNEQFF.

The chain joins TRBV29-1 to TRBJ2-2; 10 nucleotides line up with TRBD2. With V trimmed by 3 bases and J by 7 bases, 5 bases remained unmatched. Germline values: CDR1 SQVTM, CDR2 ANQGSEA. CDR3 length: 14 amino acids. DNA of the CDR3: TGCAGCGTTGAGGAGTCTAGCGGGAGCGGGGAGCTGTTTTTT. Translating it yields CSVEESSGSGELFF.